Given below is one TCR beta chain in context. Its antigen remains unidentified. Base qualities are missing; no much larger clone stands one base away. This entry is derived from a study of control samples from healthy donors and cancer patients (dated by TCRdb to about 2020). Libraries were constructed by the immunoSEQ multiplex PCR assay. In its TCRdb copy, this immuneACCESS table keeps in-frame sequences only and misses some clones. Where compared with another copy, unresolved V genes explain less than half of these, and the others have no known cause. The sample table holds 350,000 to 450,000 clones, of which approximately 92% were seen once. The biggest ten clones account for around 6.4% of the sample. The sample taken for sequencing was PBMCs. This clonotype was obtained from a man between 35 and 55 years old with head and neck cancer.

The nucleotide sequence is TGTGCCAGCTCACCTACGAGTTTTTCGAATTCACCCCTCCACTTT. Protein translation: CASSPTSFSNSPLHF. The chain couples TRBV18 to TRBJ1-6, with the D gene uncertain. Looking up the germline V gene yields CDR1 KGHSH and CDR2 LQKENI. The cysteine opens and the phenylalanine closes a CDR3 of 15 amino acids. This entry keeps only the CDR3 DNA: 45 bases, framed from base 1. V is clipped by 3 bases and J by 7 bases, and the sequence between their germline boundaries is 13 bases long.